This T cell receptor (beta chain) emerged from a study of monozygotic twins with inflammatory bowel disease. TCRdb reanalyzed the 5' RACE reads, giving one entry per CDR3 protein sequence and no DNA. This table holds nearly 45,000 distinct CDR3 sequences. Germline values: CDR1 LNHDA, CDR2 SQIVND (reference sequence). This CDR3 contains 15 residues. The sequenced material came from blood. The rearrangement links TRBV19 to TRBJ1-1; TCRdb reports TRBD1, a call that lacks DNA to check it against. The source is a human donor with ulcerative colitis or Crohn's disease, or a healthy co-twin of an affected twin (not recorded which). CDR3 sequence reads: CASSTRTGRNTEAFF. The whole variable domain, remainder taken from reference TRBV19 and TRBJ1-1, is DGGITQSPKYLFRKEGQNVTLSCEQNLNHDAMYWYRQDPGQGLRLIYYSQIVNDFQKGDIAEGYSVSREKKESFPLTVTSAQKNPTAFYLCASSTRTGRNTEAFFGQGTRLTVV.